Below, 13 T cell receptor beta chains from the same sample are listed, as sequenced in a study. TCRdb independently ran MiXCR on the 5' RACE reads; one entry per CDR3 protein. Of nearly 55,000 distinct CDR3 sequences in the sample, roughly 22% were seen once. Material for sequencing was tumor-infiltrating naive CD4+ T cells sorted from the breast tumor. Sample subset: naive CD4+ T cells, CD4+CD45RA+CD25-. Receptors originate from a female donor with breast cancer.

This clonotype was observed many times. The V and J genes are TRBV5-5 and TRBJ2-5, with 9 nucleotides matching TRBD1. CDR3 size: 14 residues. The germline V gene encodes CDR1 SGHKS and CDR2 YYEKEE (reference sequence). The ends lost 0 bases at V and 5 bases at J; junction bases unmatched: 2. The CDR3 region has the DNA TGTGCCAGCAGCTTGGTTGGGACAGGGGAGACCCAGTACTTC. Translating gives CASSLVGTGETQYF.

This clonotype was seen more than once but under ten times. The chain couples TRBV20-1 to TRBJ1-2; no clear D gene. Germline V gene lookup returns CDR1 DFQATT and CDR2 SNEGSKA (reference sequence). V lost 0 bases and J lost 3, with 14 bases in between. CDR3 length: 15 residues. The CDR3 protein is CSARDGDLRHYGYTF. CDR3 nucleotide sequence: TGCAGTGCTAGAGATGGAGACCTTAGGCACTATGGCTACACCTTC.

This clonotype has a handful of counts. The chain links TRBV4-1 to TRBJ1-2; TRBD1 is a possible D gene (5 bases). Germline CDR1 and CDR2: MGHRA and YSYEKL. The V end lost 0 bases, the J end lost 5 bases, and 13 bases lay between the germline ends. The CDR3 is 15 amino acids. This chain's CDR3 is CASSQDGGLKYGYTF. The CDR3 coding sequence is TGCGCCAGCAGCCAAGACGGGGGTCTAAAGTATGGCTACACCTTC.

The V and J genes are TRBV6-2 or TRBV6-3 and TRBJ1-2; perhaps TRBD1 as D (5 bases). Germline V gives CDR1 MNHEY, CDR2 SVGEGT. This CDR3 comprises 13 residues. The V end lost 6 bases, the J end lost 4 bases, and 12 bases lay between the germline ends. The CDR3 coding sequence is TGTGCCAGCAGCCCGACAGTTCTCTATGGCTACACCTTC. Encoded protein: CASSPTVLYGYTF.

V gene TRBV10-3 combines with J gene TRBJ1-4; perhaps TRBD1 as D (6 bases). Looked up from germline, CDR1 is ENHRY and CDR2 is SYGVKD. The CDR3 is 11 amino acids. Trimming left V 8 bases short and J 8 bases short, with 9 bases between. The CDR3 protein is CAIGTKEKLFF. CDR3 sequence (DNA): TGTGCCATCGGGACAAAGGAAAAACTGTTTTTT.

V is TRBV10-3 and J is TRBJ1-1, with D unclear. Trimming left V 2 bases short and J 7 bases short, with 14 bases between. Germline loops: CDR1 ENHRY, CDR2 SYGVKD. This CDR3 is 14 amino acids long. DNA for the CDR3: TGTGCCATCAGTGAGACACAAGAGAGAATTGAAGCTTTCTTT. Encoded protein: CAISETQERIEAFF.

This clonotype has more than one count but fewer than ten. The chain employs TRBV10-1 and TRBJ1-1, with no clear D. This CDR3 has 14 residues. Trimming stripped 1 base from V and 7 bases from J, with 13 bases between. Germline V gives CDR1 WNHNN, CDR2 SYGVQD (reference sequence). As DNA, the CDR3 is TGCGCCAGCAGTGAGTGGGGTTCACGCGGTGAAGCTTTCTTT. Encoded protein: CASSEWGSRGEAFF.

This clonotype has just a few counts. The rearrangement links TRBV7-3 to TRBJ2-1; 9 positions match TRBD2. This CDR3 spans 14 amino acids. V lost 5 bases and J lost 7; bases outside the gene matches: 6. CDR1 is SGHTA and CDR2 is FQGTGA in the germline V gene. The CDR3 region has the DNA TGTGCCAGCAGCCTAGCGGGGCACGGGAATGAGCAGTTCTTC. Its protein product is CASSLAGHGNEQFF.

V gene TRBV4-1 combines with J gene TRBJ2-7, with 14 bases matching TRBD2. Trimming cost V 4 bases and J 6 bases; bases outside gene matches: 5. The germline CDR1 and CDR2 sequences are MGHRA and YSYEKL. The CDR3 length is 15 residues. The CDR3 reads CASSLFGLAGGEQYF. The CDR3 DNA reads TGCGCCAGCAGCCTCTTCGGACTAGCGGGAGGCGAGCAGTACTTC.

This chain joins TRBV6-5 and TRBJ1-1, with a possible D match to TRBD1 (5 bases). Looked up from germline, CDR1 is MNHEY and CDR2 is SVGAGI. The CDR3 loop spans 14 amino acids. The V gene lost 0 bases and the J gene lost 8 bases, with 13 bases spanning the gap. The CDR3 sequence is CASSYSGARTEAFF. The CDR3 DNA follows: TGTGCCAGCAGTTACTCTGGGGCGCGCACGGAAGCTTTCTTT.

This clonotype was recorded at least ten times. The CDR3 sequence is CASSLASTGTGNTIYF. The DNA of the CDR3 is TGTGCCAGCAGCTTAGCTAGTACCGGGACTGGAAACACCATATATTTT. The genes are TRBV7-2 and TRBJ1-3; D not certain. V lost 0 bases and J lost 2, with 11 bases in between. The germline CDR1 and CDR2 sequences are SGHTA and FQGNSA. This CDR3 is 16 amino acids long. The complete variable domain, with remaining parts taken from reference TRBV7-2 and TRBJ1-3, reads GAGVSQSPSNKVTEKGKDVELRCDPISGHTALYWYRQSLGQGLEFLIYFQGNSAPDKSGLPSDRFSAERTGGSVSTLTIQRTQQEDSAVYLCASSLASTGTGNTIYFGEGSWLTVV.

V usage is TRBV5-6 and J usage is TRBJ2-2; TRBD1 aligns across 8 bases. V lost 4 bases and J lost 1; bases outside the gene matches: 3. The CDR3 consists of 15 residues. The V gene's germline CDR1 is SGHDT and CDR2 YYEEEE. The CDR3 here is CASSRTGRNTGELFF. CDR3 DNA: TGTGCCAGCAGCCGGACAGGGAGGAACACCGGGGAGCTGTTTTTT. The entire variable domain, with the rest obtained from reference TRBV5-6 and TRBJ2-2, is as follows: DAGVTQSPTHLIKTRGQQVTLRCSPKSGHDTVSWYQQALGQGPQFIFQYYEEEERQRGNFPDRFSGHQFPNYSSELNVNALLLGDSALYLCASSRTGRNTGELFFGEGSRLTVL.

This clonotype was seen more than once but under ten times. The J gene is TRBJ2-5, the V gene TRBV5-1, with D unclear. The CDR3 has 15 amino acids. Germline V CDR1 and CDR2: SGHRS, YFSETQ. Trimming left V 3 bases short and J 5 bases short, with 17 bases between. The chain's CDR3 is CASSWTTMGSETQYF. The CDR3 region has the DNA TGCGCCAGCAGCTGGACCACTATGGGGTCTGAGACCCAGTACTTC.